This entry features one T cell receptor (beta chain) sequence. This clonotype was observed many times. Its antigen is not yet known. No much larger clonotype is one base removed from it; base qualities were not supplied. The sample belongs to a study of spatial heterogeneity in lung cancer (dated by TCRdb to the late 2010s). About the full investigation: Beta-chain transcripts were consistently detected in greater numbers than alpha-chain transcripts, which likely reflects a higher abundance of beta-chain transcripts. A strong correlation was found between TCR transcript counts in tumor regions and a T cell transcriptional module score from matched bulk RNA-seq. In the raw uncorrected reads, each unique combination of TCR and UMI appeared on average more than ten times. The study quantitatively compared TCR alpha and beta repertoires across multiple tumor regions, matched nontumor lung and blood in non-small cell lung cancer. Nonsynonymous mutation counts, determined by whole-exome sequencing of tumor tissue, were related to TCR repertoire features. Both alpha and beta chains were TCR-sequenced in samples taken at surgery, namely 220 tumor regions, 64 matched nontumor lung samples and about 54 PBMC samples.

Paper-wide results and their limitations: Confirming at a functional level the hypothesis that regional TCRs recognize regional mutations was considered to require additional single-cell paired TCR alpha and beta sequencing. A correlation was observed between the number of expanded intratumoral alpha and beta TCRs and the tumor nonsynonymous mutation count. The count of ubiquitous expanded TCRs correlated with the count of ubiquitous nonsynonymous mutations, and the count of regional expanded TCRs correlated with the count of regional nonsynonymous mutations. TCR-seq coverage of tumor T cells was estimated to be only 6% to 7.5% for alpha chains and around 13% for beta chains.

Libraries were built with 5' RACE. This sample was sequenced with a NextSeq 500. To allow correction of PCR and sequencing errors, the TCR library protocol tagged every TCR cDNA molecule with a unique molecular identifier. The published analysis was carried out like this. TCR identification, UMI-based error correction and CDR3 extraction were all carried out with Decombinator tools. Expanded TCRs were defined as those above a frequency of 2 per 1,000, corresponding to the top 1% of the tumor frequency distribution. Expanded tumor TCRs were classed as regional if statistically deemed absent (corrected P<0.05) from at least one tumor region, otherwise ubiquitous. Each repertoire was subsampled 100 times to 5,000 TCRs, after which Renyi diversity was computed with the R vegan package. CDR3 similarity networks were constructed using string-kernel similarity of amino acid triplets, with links drawn between CDR3s whose pairwise similarity was above 0.82. TCRdb reprocessed the public reads (quality trimming at Q25 with fastp, clone calling with MiXCR) and kept in-frame beta chains. One record per CDR3 amino acid sequence lists the most common genes and DNA. TCRdb, rather than the study authors, made the V and J calls. The sample data list about 20,000 distinct CDR3 sequences, and roughly 6% of these were observed just once. Around 10% of the sample is held by the ten biggest clonotypes.

The time point label of this sample denotes: sample taken at primary tumor resection. The donors were more than 65 patients from the lung TRACERx cohort who had early-stage, untreated non-small cell lung cancer. For TCR sequencing, whole RNA was extracted from tumor and nontumor lung tissue, or from cryopreserved PBMC samples, and no cell sorting was done. Patients were selected for TCR sequencing only if sufficient RNA was available from at least two tumor regions. Tumor and adjacent nontumor lung specimens were reviewed by a lung pathologist before selection. V lost 2 bases and J lost 1 base, and the count of bases not matched to a germline gene is 2. CDR1 and CDR2 (SGHRS, YFSETQ) derive from the germline V gene. The CDR3 sequence holds 15 residues, the cysteine and phenylalanine included. The kept DNA is CDR3 alone, 45 bases in frame from the first base.

The sequences come from lung tumor tissue, collected at surgery. The chain is assembled from TRBV5-1 and TRBJ2-1, and TRBD2 aligns with 8 junction nucleotides. The source is a female donor with early-stage non-small cell lung cancer. The nucleotides read TGCGCCAGCAGCTTACTAGCGGAGTCCTACAATGAGCAGTTCTTC. Its protein is CASSLLAESYNEQFF.